A single sample gave rise to the 30 T cell receptor beta chains below, sequenced in a study of T cell responses to AZD1222 COVID-19 vaccine. Produced via immunoSEQ multiplex PCR; TCRdb's table is partial and in-frame only. The sample lists 110,000 to 150,000 clones; roughly 90% were seen once. The material was peripheral blood, obtained on day 0 of AZD1222 vaccination. The source of these receptors is an adult in good health.

The chain employs TRBV6-2 or TRBV6-3 and TRBJ1-1, with 7 bases identical to TRBD1. Germline CDR1 and CDR2: MNHEY and SVGEGT. This CDR3 is 14 amino acids long. V lost 6 bases, J lost 5 bases, and 9 bases stayed unmatched. The CDR3 here is CASSPGQAITEAFF. The CDR3 DNA follows: TGTGCCAGCAGCCCCGGACAGGCGATAACTGAAGCTTTCTTT.

The chain combines TRBV28 with TRBJ1-2; D is perhaps TRBD1 (5 bases). This CDR3 has 14 amino acids. V shed 6 bases and J shed 4 bases, with 15 bases lying between them. Germline V gene sequence: CDR1 MDHEN, CDR2 SYDVKM. CDR3 region: CASSPPGFAYGYTF. In DNA form, the CDR3 reads TGTGCCAGCAGCCCCCCAGGGTTTGCCTATGGCTACACCTTC.

This chain links TRBV19 with TRBJ2-2; D is undetermined. The CDR3 has 14 residues. Trimming cost V 4 bases and J 6 bases, with 12 bases left between them. Germline CDR1 LNHDA, CDR2 SQIVND (reference sequence). In DNA form, the CDR3 reads TGTGCCAGTAGTACCTGGGATAAACCCGGGGAGCTGTTTTTT. It codes for CASSTWDKPGELFF.

V gene TRBV5-1 combines with J gene TRBJ1-5; TRBD1 agrees at 7 bases. V shed 4 bases and J 1 base; nucleotides not matched to a gene: 8. This CDR3 contains 16 residues. Germline CDR1 is SGHRS and CDR2 is YFSETQ. CDR3 nucleotides: TGCGCCAGCAGCCCGACCCCGGGACAGAGCAATCAGCCCCAGCATTTT. Encoded protein: CASSPTPGQSNQPQHF.

This sequence joins TRBV5-1 and TRBJ2-7; 14 bases are a match to TRBD2. Germline V lookup: CDR1 SGHRS, CDR2 YFSETQ. V shed 4 bases and J 7 bases; nucleotides not matched to a gene: 10. This CDR3 has 16 amino acids. CDR3 amino acids: CASSTGGLAGVREQYF. The CDR3 DNA sequence: TGCGCCAGCAGCACGGGGGGACTAGCGGGAGTGCGTGAGCAGTACTTC.

The V gene is TRBV7-9, the J gene TRBJ1-1; TRBD1 might be the D (6 bases). CDR1 is SEHNR and CDR2 is FQNEAQ in the germline V gene (reference sequence). CDR3 length equals 16 residues. V lost 0 bases to trimming and J lost 0 bases, with 11 bases between them. CDR3 in DNA: TGTGCCAGCAGCTTAGCGTCGACAGGCTTGAACACTGAAGCTTTCTTT. Residues: CASSLASTGLNTEAFF.

V is TRBV6-2 or TRBV6-3 and J is TRBJ2-1; a weak D match, TRBD2 (6 bases). The ends were cut back, 0 bases at V and 8 bases at J, with 20 bases in the middle. The CDR3 has 17 amino acids. Per germline, CDR1 MNHEY and CDR2 SVGEGT. The CDR3 region has the DNA TGTGCCAGCAGTTACTCGAGGCTAGCGTTAAACGTAGATGAGCAGTTCTTC. Its translation is CASSYSRLALNVDEQFF.

Comment on this clone: Other DNA sequences within the sample encode an identical CDR3. V gene TRBV6-5 combines with J gene TRBJ2-7; tentatively, D is TRBD1 (6 bases). CDR3 length: 14 amino acids. V was shortened by 6 bases and J by 2 bases, with 14 bases between the two germline ends. Germline V gene sequence: CDR1 MNHEY, CDR2 SVGAGI. The CDR3 protein is CASSTGTTTYEQYF. The CDR3 coding sequence is TGTGCCAGCAGCACCGGGACAACGACCTACGAGCAGTACTTC.

The gene calls are TRBV19 and TRBJ1-1; 7 nucleotides match TRBD1. CDR1 is LNHDA and CDR2 is SQIVND in the germline V gene (reference sequence). V dropped 7 bases and J dropped 0; count of bases not matched to a gene: 8. This CDR3 has 15 residues. The CDR3 nucleotides are TGTGCCAGTATCCGGGACAGAAACATGAACACTGAAGCTTTCTTT. Residues: CASIRDRNMNTEAFF.

The chain is built from TRBV3-1 (or the pseudogene TRBV3-2) and TRBJ1-1; 10 bases match TRBD1. Germline lookup yields CDR1 LGHDT and CDR2 YNNKEL (reference sequence). The CDR3 length is 14 residues. V lost 6 bases and J lost 3; bases outside the gene matches: 4. The CDR3 nucleotides read TGTGCCAGCAGGCCCGGGACAGGGGACACTGAAGCTTTCTTT. It translates to CASRPGTGDTEAFF.

In its sample, this clone was seen a few times. The chain combines TRBV19 with TRBJ1-4, with D unclear. The V end was cut by 3 bases, the J end by 5 bases, with 19 bases between. There are 17 residues in the CDR3. In germline, CDR1 is LNHDA, CDR2 SQIVND (reference sequence). The CDR3 loop is CASSIWLSPGGNEKLFF. The CDR3 bases are TGTGCCAGTAGTATTTGGTTGAGTCCAGGAGGAAATGAAAAACTGTTTTTT.

This CDR3 reads CASSVLGGGGEKLFF. CDR3 coding DNA: TGTGCCAGCAGCGTACTAGGGGGAGGTGGTGAAAAACTGTTTTTT. The chain recombines TRBV9 with TRBJ1-4; a possible D gene is TRBD1 (6 bases). The CDR3 sequence is 15 residues long. Between the trimmed V and J ends, which lost 1 base and 7 bases, there was a span of 14 bases. Germline V lookup: CDR1 SGDLS, CDR2 YYNGEE. The full variable domain, in which reference TRBV9 and TRBJ1-4 provide the parts outside the CDR3, is DSGVTQTPKHLITATGQRVTLRCSPRSGDLSVYWYQQSLDQGLQFLIQYYNGEERAKGNILERFSAQQFPDLHSELNLSSLELGDSALYFCASSVLGGGGEKLFFGSGTQLSVL.

The chain joins TRBV5-5 to TRBJ2-7; 8 nucleotides agree with TRBD2. The CDR3 runs to 14 residues. Looked up from germline, CDR1 is SGHKS and CDR2 is YYEKEE (reference sequence). After removal of 0 bases from V and 7 bases from J, the junction contained 6 bases not matched to a gene. The chain's CDR3 is CASSLASGRIEQYF. The CDR3 coding sequence is TGTGCCAGCAGCTTGGCCAGCGGGAGAATAGAGCAGTACTTC.

The chain joins TRBV3-1 (or the pseudogene TRBV3-2) to TRBJ1-5, with 7 bases fitting TRBD1. V lost 4 bases to trimming and J lost 4 bases; unmatched junction nucleotides: 7. Germline-derived CDR1 and CDR2 are LGHDT and YNNKEL (reference sequence). The CDR3 consists of 15 residues. CDR3: CASSPNRDRNQPQHF. The CDR3, as DNA: TGTGCCAGCAGCCCTAACAGGGACAGAAATCAGCCCCAGCATTTT.

The V gene is TRBV6-2 or TRBV6-3, the J gene TRBJ1-4, with 7 bases lining up with TRBD1. Looked up from germline, CDR1 is MNHEY and CDR2 is SVGEGT. V lost 6 bases to trimming and J lost 10 bases; unmatched junction nucleotides: 14. The CDR3 is 15 residues long. CDR3 amino acids: CASSASGQQLVKLFF. Here the CDR3 DNA reads TGTGCCAGCAGCGCTTCGGGACAGCAACTAGTAAAACTGTTTTTT.

This rearrangement joins TRBV10-3 to TRBJ2-2; D is possibly TRBD1 (7 bases). Germline V gene lookup returns CDR1 ENHRY and CDR2 SYGVKD. The CDR3 is 16 residues long. V lost 5 bases, J lost 4 bases, and 17 bases lay in between. CDR3 residues: CAISPRTGGATGELFF. DNA for the CDR3: TGTGCCATCAGTCCTAGGACAGGCGGGGCCACCGGGGAGCTGTTTTTT.

The genes are TRBV28 and TRBJ2-7; TRBD1 matches at 8 bases. Germline lookup yields CDR1 MDHEN and CDR2 SYDVKM. The CDR3 runs 15 residues. J lost 11 bases, V lost 5 bases, and 17 bases had no gene match. The CDR3 sequence: CASSAPGQGRRREYF. The CDR3 bases are TGTGCCAGCAGTGCTCCCGGACAGGGTCGCCGACGGGAGTACTTC. Looking up the rest from reference TRBV28 and TRBJ2-7 gives the full variable domain: DVKVTQSSRYLVKRTGEKVFLECVQDMDHENMFWYRQDPGLGLRLIYFSYDVKMKEKGDIPEGYSVSREKKERFSLILESASTNQTSMYLCASSAPGQGRRREYFGPGTRLTVT.

The J gene is TRBJ1-1, the V gene TRBV30; D not resolved. The CDR3 is made up of 12 amino acids. V was cut by 0 bases and J by 4 bases, with 6 bases left in between. Per the germline V gene, CDR1 is GTSNPN and CDR2 is SVGIG (reference sequence). CDR3 protein: CAWSVVGTEAFF. As DNA, the CDR3 is TGTGCCTGGAGTGTGGTGGGCACTGAAGCTTTCTTT.

The CDR3 DNA is TGTGCCAGCAGCACGGGACAGGGGCCGGGGGAGCTGTTTTTT. Protein sequence: CASSTGQGPGELFF. The chain combines TRBV5-4 with TRBJ2-2; 10 nucleotides match TRBD1. V trimming: 4 bases; J trimming: 8 bases; junction bases outside the gene matches: 5. This CDR3 has 14 residues. Germline CDR1 is SGHNT and CDR2 is YYREEE (reference sequence).

The chain employs TRBV4-1 and TRBJ2-4, with D possibly TRBD2 on 6 matching bases. Trimming cost V 1 base and J 0 bases, with 16 bases left between them. From germline, CDR1 is MGHRA and CDR2 YSYEKL. The CDR3 loop spans 18 amino acids. CDR3 sequence (DNA): TGCGCCAGCAGCCAAGCTAATCTCGTGGGACTAGCCAAAAACATTCAGTACTTC. Its translation: CASSQANLVGLAKNIQYF.

V and J are TRBV11-2 and TRBJ2-5, with D perhaps being TRBD1 or TRBD2 (5 bases each). The length of the CDR3 is 15 residues. Germline lookup yields CDR1 SGHAT and CDR2 FQNNGV. V was pared by 5 bases and J by 2 bases, with 15 bases between. The CDR3 here is CASSPGTSLQETQYF. CDR3 sequence (DNA): TGTGCCAGCAGCCCCGGGACCTCTCTTCAAGAGACCCAGTACTTC.

The chain recombines TRBV5-1 with TRBJ1-1, with no clear D. The length of the CDR3 is 13 residues. V was trimmed by 1 base and J by 0 bases, leaving 4 bases between them. The germline CDR1 and CDR2 sequences are SGHRS and YFSETQ. Written as DNA, the CDR3 is TGCGCCAGCAGCTTGTCAGTGAACACTGAAGCTTTCTTT. It yields the protein CASSLSVNTEAFF.

The chain couples TRBV24-1 to TRBJ2-1, with 8 bases identical to TRBD2. Trimming took 5 bases from V and 9 from J; bases not matched to a gene: 5. The CDR3 is 13 residues long. CDR1 is KGHDR and CDR2 is SFDVKD in the germline V gene. The CDR3 DNA follows: TGTGCCACCAGTGCCCCGGGAGGGACTGAGCAGTTCTTC. Amino acid sequence: CATSAPGGTEQFF.

This rearrangement joins TRBV5-1 to TRBJ2-1, with D perhaps matching TRBD2 (5 bases). CDR1 and CDR2 (germline): SGHRS, YFSETQ. The CDR3 consists of 16 residues. V was cut by 0 bases and J by 6 bases, with 16 bases left in between. The CDR3 loop is CASSLALLERRNEQFF. The CDR3 nucleotides read TGCGCCAGCAGCTTGGCCCTACTAGAGAGGCGCAATGAGCAGTTCTTC.

This clone was picked up one time. This rearrangement joins TRBV5-1 to TRBJ1-6; possible D gene TRBD1, 5 bases. Germline loops: CDR1 SGHRS, CDR2 YFSETQ. This CDR3 contains 16 residues. Trimming removed 0 bases from V and 7 bases from J, with 14 bases in between. The CDR3: CASSLEGPPSNSPLHF. CDR3 bases: TGCGCCAGCAGCTTGGAGGGGCCCCCGTCGAATTCACCCCTCCACTTT.

V is TRBV7-2 and J is TRBJ1-6; TRBD1 might be the D (6 bases). V lost 1 base to trimming and J lost 10 bases, with 11 bases between them. The CDR3 has 14 residues. Germline values: CDR1 SGHTA, CDR2 FQGNSA. CDR3 protein: CASSLDREVSPLHF. CDR3 DNA sequence: TGTGCCAGCAGCTTAGACAGGGAAGTCTCACCCCTCCACTTT. Looking up the rest from reference TRBV7-2 and TRBJ1-6 gives the full variable domain: GAGVSQSPSNKVTEKGKDVELRCDPISGHTALYWYRQSLGQGLEFLIYFQGNSAPDKSGLPSDRFSAERTGGSVSTLTIQRTQQEDSAVYLCASSLDREVSPLHFGNGTRLTVT.

The J gene is TRBJ1-1, the V gene TRBV20-1; D unclear. The CDR3 runs to 11 residues. Trimming pared 7 bases from V and 1 base from J, leaving 7 bases between. In germline, CDR1 is DFQATT, CDR2 SNEGSKA (reference sequence). In DNA form, the CDR3 reads TGCAGTGGCGAAAAGAACACTGAAGCTTTCTTT. Protein sequence: CSGEKNTEAFF.

This clone was seen just once. The chain is built from TRBV7-2 and TRBJ1-5; 9 bases align to TRBD1. This CDR3 is built from 16 residues. Looked up from germline, CDR1 is SGHTA and CDR2 is FQGNSA. J lost 5 bases, V lost 0 bases, and 5 bases had no gene match. The CDR3 sequence: CASSLAYRGLDQPQHF. CDR3 coding DNA: TGTGCCAGCAGCTTAGCCTACAGGGGGCTTGATCAGCCCCAGCATTTT.

The chain couples TRBV30 to TRBJ2-7; D call uncertain. Trimming pared 1 base from V and 6 bases from J, leaving 13 bases between. The CDR3 covers 13 residues. Germline loops: CDR1 GTSNPN, CDR2 SVGIG (reference sequence). The CDR3 sequence: CAWSADRGGEQYF. As DNA, the CDR3 is TGTGCCTGGAGTGCAGATCGCGGTGGCGAGCAGTACTTC.

J is TRBJ1-3 and V is TRBV9; maybe TRBD1 (6 bases). The CDR3 contains 15 residues. Germline assignment: CDR1 SGDLS and CDR2 YYNGEE. V lost 0 bases to trimming and J lost 8 bases, with 15 bases between them. CDR3 sequence: CASSVGGRGIDTIYF. DNA of the CDR3: TGTGCCAGCAGCGTAGGGGGCAGGGGAATCGACACCATATATTTT.